Below, 10 T cell receptor beta chains from the same sample are listed, as sequenced in a study of T cells of healthy individuals. One entry per CDR3 protein results from TCRdb running MiXCR on the 5' RACE reads. Of 65,000 to 90,000 distinct CDR3 sequences detected, about 4.8% appear once; the ten largest clones hold about 7.5%. These receptors were obtained from a female donor in good health.

This clonotype has at least ten counts. The genes are TRBV25-1 and TRBJ2-5; D not resolved. V was shortened by 9 bases and J by 2 bases, with 4 bases between the two germline ends. Germline CDR1 MGHDK, CDR2 SYGVNS. The CDR3 consists of 10 residues. The CDR3 nucleotides are TGTGCCAGTTATCAAGAGACCCAGTACTTC. It is translated as CASYQETQYF.

The chain joins TRBV19 to TRBJ1-2, with D possibly TRBD1 on 6 matching bases. Germline V gene data show CDR1 as LNHDA and CDR2 as SQIVND (reference sequence). The CDR3 sequence is 12 residues long. V was trimmed by 7 bases and J by 6 bases, leaving 12 bases between them. CDR3: CASNGGPDGYTF. In nucleotides, the CDR3 is TGTGCCAGTAACGGGGGGCCGGATGGCTACACCTTC. Drawing the rest from reference TRBV19 and TRBJ1-2, the complete variable domain is DGGITQSPKYLFRKEGQNVTLSCEQNLNHDAMYWYRQDPGQGLRLIYYSQIVNDFQKGDIAEGYSVSREKKESFPLTVTSAQKNPTAFYLCASNGGPDGYTFGSGTRLTVV.

J is TRBJ1-1 and V is TRBV7-9, with 7 bases identical to TRBD1. The CDR3 is made up of 12 amino acids. Germline V gives CDR1 SEHNR, CDR2 FQNEAQ (reference sequence). J was trimmed by 7 bases and V by 5 bases; bases with no gene match: 4. The CDR3 bases are TGTGCCAGCAGCCGGACAGGAGATGAAGCTTTCTTT. Protein: CASSRTGDEAFF.

This clonotype was seen ten or more times. This chain uses TRBV5-6 with TRBJ2-7; D ambiguous. Germline loops: CDR1 SGHDT, CDR2 YYEEEE. Trimming shortened V by 4 bases and J by 3 bases, and 17 bases separated the two germline ends. The CDR3 covers 15 residues. CDR3 sequence: CASSLDPSRLYEQYF. CDR3 nucleotides: TGTGCCAGCAGCCTGGACCCATCTCGGCTCTACGAGCAGTACTTC.

This clonotype occurred many times. V gene TRBV14 combines with J gene TRBJ2-3, with 13 bases matching TRBD2. The length of the CDR3 is 20 residues. J lost 5 bases, V lost 4 bases, and 18 bases had no gene match. Germline CDR1 and CDR2: SGHDN and FVKESK. CDR3 amino acids: CASSRRWTSGRRKGGDTQYF. The DNA for the CDR3 is TGTGCCAGCAGCCGCAGGTGGACTAGCGGGAGAAGGAAGGGCGGAGATACGCAGTATTTT.

This clonotype was seen at least ten times. The chain has TRBV7-2 and TRBJ1-5; the D gene is possibly TRBD1 (5 bases). Germline V gene sequence: CDR1 SGHTA, CDR2 FQGNSA. This CDR3 is 14 amino acids long. The V end was cut by 0 bases, the J end by 7 bases, with 10 bases between. The CDR3 region is CASSLALRGQPQHF. The CDR3 DNA follows: TGTGCCAGCAGCTTAGCGCTTCGGGGCCAGCCCCAGCATTTT.

This clonotype was seen at least ten times. The chain carries TRBV18 and TRBJ1-5; no firm D call. Germline V gene data show CDR1 as KGHSH and CDR2 as LQKENI. V lost 6 bases and J lost 3, with 9 bases in between. The CDR3 is 13 amino acids. The CDR3: CASSSQINQPQHF. CDR3 in DNA: TGTGCCAGCTCTTCCCAAATCAATCAGCCCCAGCATTTT.

The sample holds many counts of this clonotype. The chain has TRBV6-1 and TRBJ1-5, with D possibly TRBD1 on 5 matching bases. The CDR3 is made up of 14 amino acids. CDR1 and CDR2 from the germline V gene are MNHNS and SASEGT. V was cut by 5 bases and J by 2 bases, with 10 bases left in between. The CDR3 loop is CASSPPGGNQPQHF. The DNA for the CDR3 is TGTGCCAGCAGTCCACCGGGGGGCAATCAGCCCCAGCATTTT.

Ten or more counts support this clonotype. The chain employs TRBV6-2 or TRBV6-3 and TRBJ2-6; TRBD1 is a possible D gene (6 bases). The V gene lost 6 bases and the J gene lost 2 bases, with 11 bases spanning the gap. Germline-derived CDR1 and CDR2 are MNHEY and SVGEGT. CDR3 size: 15 residues. The CDR3 DNA sequence: TGTGCCAGCAGCCGGGACACTGCTGGGGCCAACGTCCTGACTTTC. Protein product: CASSRDTAGANVLTF.

V and J are TRBV10-3 and TRBJ2-1, with 8 bases aligning to TRBD2. Looked up from germline, CDR1 is ENHRY and CDR2 is SYGVKD. V lost 5 bases, J lost 0 bases, and 3 bases stayed unmatched. The CDR3 runs to 15 residues. CDR3 sequence reads: CAISSGGYSYNEQFF. CDR3 DNA: TGTGCCATCAGTTCGGGGGGGTACTCCTACAATGAGCAGTTCTTC.